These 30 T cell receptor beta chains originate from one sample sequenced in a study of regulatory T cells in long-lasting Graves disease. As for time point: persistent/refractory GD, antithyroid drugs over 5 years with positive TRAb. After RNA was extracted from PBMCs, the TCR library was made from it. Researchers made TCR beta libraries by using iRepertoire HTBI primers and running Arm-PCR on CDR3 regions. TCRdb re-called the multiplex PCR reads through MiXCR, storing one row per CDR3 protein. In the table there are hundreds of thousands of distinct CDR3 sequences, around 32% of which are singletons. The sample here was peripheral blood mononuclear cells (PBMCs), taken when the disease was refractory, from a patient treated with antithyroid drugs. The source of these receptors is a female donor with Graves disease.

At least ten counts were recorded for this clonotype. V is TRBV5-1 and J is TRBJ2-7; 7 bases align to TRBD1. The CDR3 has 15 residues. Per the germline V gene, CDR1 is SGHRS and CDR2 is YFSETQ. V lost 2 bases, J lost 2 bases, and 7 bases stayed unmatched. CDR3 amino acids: CASSFMWDRAYEQYF. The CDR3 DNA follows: TGCGCCAGCAGCTTTATGTGGGACAGAGCCTACGAGCAGTACTTC.

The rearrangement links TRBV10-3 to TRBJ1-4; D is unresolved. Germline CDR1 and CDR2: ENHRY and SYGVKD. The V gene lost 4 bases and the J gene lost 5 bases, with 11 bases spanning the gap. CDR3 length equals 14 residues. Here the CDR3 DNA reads TGTGCCATCAGTGCCAATGATGGGAATGAAAAACTGTTTTTT. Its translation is CAISANDGNEKLFF.

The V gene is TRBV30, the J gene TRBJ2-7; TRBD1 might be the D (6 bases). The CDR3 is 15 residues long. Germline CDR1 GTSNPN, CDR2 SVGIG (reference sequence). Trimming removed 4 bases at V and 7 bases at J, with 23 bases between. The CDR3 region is CAWTPQGIGGREQYF. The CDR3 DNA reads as TGTGCCTGGACTCCACAGGGAATCGGAGGAAGGGAGCAGTACTTC.

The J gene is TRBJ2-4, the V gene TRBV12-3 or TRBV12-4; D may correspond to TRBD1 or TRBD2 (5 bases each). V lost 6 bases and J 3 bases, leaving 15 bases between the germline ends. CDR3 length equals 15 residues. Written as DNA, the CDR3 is TGTGCCAGCAGCCCTCCCAGGGAGCACAAAAACATTCAGTACTTC. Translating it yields CASSPPREHKNIQYF.

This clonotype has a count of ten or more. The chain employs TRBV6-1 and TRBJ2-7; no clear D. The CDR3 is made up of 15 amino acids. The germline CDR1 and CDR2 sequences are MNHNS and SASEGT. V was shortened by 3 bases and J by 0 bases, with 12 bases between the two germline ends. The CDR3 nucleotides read TGTGCCAGCAGTGAGGCCTTCAGCAGCTCCTACGAGCAGTACTTC. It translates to CASSEAFSSSYEQYF.

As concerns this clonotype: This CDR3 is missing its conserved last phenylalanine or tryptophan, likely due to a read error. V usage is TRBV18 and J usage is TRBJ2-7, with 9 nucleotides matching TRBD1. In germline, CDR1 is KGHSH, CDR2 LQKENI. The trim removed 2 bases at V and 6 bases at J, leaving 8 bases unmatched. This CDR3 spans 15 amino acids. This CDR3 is CASSPGGTGLVEQYS. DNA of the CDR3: TGTGCCAGCTCACCAGGGGGGACAGGGCTCGTCGAGCAGTACTCC.

CDR3 DNA sequence: TGTGCCATCCTCGGGCCCCTCGGAGCTTTCTTT. Translation: CAILGPLGAFF. This chain uses TRBV6-1 with TRBJ1-1; D unresolved. Trimming took off 10 bases at V and 10 bases at J, with 16 bases between the two ends. The CDR3 extends over 11 amino acids. CDR1 MNHNS and CDR2 SASEGT come from the germline V gene.

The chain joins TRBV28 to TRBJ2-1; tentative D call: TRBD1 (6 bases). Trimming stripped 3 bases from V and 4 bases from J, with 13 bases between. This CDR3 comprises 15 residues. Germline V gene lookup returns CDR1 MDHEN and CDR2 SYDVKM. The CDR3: CASSFAGAIYNEQFF. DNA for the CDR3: TGTGCCAGCAGTTTTGCAGGGGCGATATACAATGAGCAGTTCTTC.

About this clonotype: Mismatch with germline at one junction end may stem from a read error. The CDR3 DNA is TGTGCCAGCAGCCCACGGGTCTCAACAACTAATGAAAAACCGTTTTTT. The encoded protein is CASSPRVSTTNEKPFF. J is TRBJ1-4 and V is TRBV7-9, with D unclear. The length of the CDR3 is 16 residues. From germline, CDR1 is SEHNR and CDR2 FQNEAQ (reference sequence).

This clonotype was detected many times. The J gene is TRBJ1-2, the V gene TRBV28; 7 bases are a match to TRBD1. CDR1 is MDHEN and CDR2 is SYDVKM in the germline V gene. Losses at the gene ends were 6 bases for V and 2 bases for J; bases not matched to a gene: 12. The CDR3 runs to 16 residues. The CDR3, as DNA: TGTGCCAGCAGCCTGACCCGACAGGGAAGGAACTATGGCTACACCTTC. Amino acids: CASSLTRQGRNYGYTF.

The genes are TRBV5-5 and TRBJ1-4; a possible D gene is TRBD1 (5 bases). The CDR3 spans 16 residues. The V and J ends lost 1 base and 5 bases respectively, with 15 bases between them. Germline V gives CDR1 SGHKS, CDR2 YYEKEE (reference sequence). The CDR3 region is CASSLIQGLGNEKLFF. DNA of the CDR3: TGTGCCAGCAGCTTGATCCAGGGTTTGGGGAATGAAAAACTGTTTTTT.

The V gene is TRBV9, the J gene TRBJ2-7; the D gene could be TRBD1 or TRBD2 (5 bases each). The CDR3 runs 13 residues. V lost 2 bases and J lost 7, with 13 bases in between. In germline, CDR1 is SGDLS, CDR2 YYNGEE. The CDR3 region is CASSVGDLQEQYF. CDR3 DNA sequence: TGTGCCAGCAGCGTGGGGGACCTACAGGAGCAGTACTTC. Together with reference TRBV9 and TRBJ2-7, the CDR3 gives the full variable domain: DSGVTQTPKHLITATGQRVTLRCSPRSGDLSVYWYQQSLDQGLQFLIQYYNGEERAKGNILERFSAQQFPDLHSELNLSSLELGDSALYFCASSVGDLQEQYFGPGTRLTVT.

For the CDR3, the DNA is TGTGCCCACGGGACAGCTAACAATCAGCCCCAGCATTTT. Translated: CAHGTANNQPQHF. The rearrangement joins TRBV30 to TRBJ1-5; the match to TRBD1 covers 7 bases. V shed 8 bases, J shed 3 bases, and the junction held 7 bases outside the gene matches. CDR3 length: 13 amino acids. Germline CDR1 is GTSNPN and CDR2 is SVGIG (reference sequence).

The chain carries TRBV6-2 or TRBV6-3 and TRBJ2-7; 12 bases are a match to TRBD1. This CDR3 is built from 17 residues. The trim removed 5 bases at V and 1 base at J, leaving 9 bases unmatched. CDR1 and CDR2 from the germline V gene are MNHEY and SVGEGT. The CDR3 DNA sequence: TGTGCCAGCAGTGTTTCCGGGACAGGGGGCTATTCCTACGAGCAGTACTTC. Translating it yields CASSVSGTGGYSYEQYF.

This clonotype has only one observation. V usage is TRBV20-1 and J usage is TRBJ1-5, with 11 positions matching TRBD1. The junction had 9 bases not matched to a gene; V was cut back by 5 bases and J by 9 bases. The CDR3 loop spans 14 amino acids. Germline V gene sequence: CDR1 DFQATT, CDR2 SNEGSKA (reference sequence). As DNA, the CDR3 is TGCAGTGCTCCCGGGACAGGGGGTTTGGGGCCCCAGCATTTT. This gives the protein CSAPGTGGLGPQHF.

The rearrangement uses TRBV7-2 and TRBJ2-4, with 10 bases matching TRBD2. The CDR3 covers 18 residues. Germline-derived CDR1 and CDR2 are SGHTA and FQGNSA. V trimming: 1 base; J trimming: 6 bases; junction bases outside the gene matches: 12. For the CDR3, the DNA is TGTGCCAGCAGCTTAGTTCCAGCGGGAGGGGTGCAAGGAAACATTCAGTACTTC. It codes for CASSLVPAGGVQGNIQYF.

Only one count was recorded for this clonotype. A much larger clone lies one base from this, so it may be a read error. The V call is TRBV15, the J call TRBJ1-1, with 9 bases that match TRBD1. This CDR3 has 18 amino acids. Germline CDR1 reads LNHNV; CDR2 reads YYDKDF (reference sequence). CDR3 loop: CATSRRTVGTGGVTEASF. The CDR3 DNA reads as TGTGCCACCAGCAGACGGACAGTGGGAACAGGGGGCGTCACTGAAGCTTCCTTT.

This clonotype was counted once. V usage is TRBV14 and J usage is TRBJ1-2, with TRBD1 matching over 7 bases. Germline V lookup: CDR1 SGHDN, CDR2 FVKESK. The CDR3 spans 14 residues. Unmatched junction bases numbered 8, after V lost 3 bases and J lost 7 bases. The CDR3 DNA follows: TGTGCCAGCAGCCACAGGGGGGAACAACGTGGCTACACCTTC. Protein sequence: CASSHRGEQRGYTF.

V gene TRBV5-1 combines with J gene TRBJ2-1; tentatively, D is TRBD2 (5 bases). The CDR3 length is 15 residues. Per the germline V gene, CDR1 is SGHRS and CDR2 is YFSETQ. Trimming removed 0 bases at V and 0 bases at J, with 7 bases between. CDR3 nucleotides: TGCGCCAGCAGCTTGGAAGGAGGCTCCTACAATGAGCAGTTCTTC. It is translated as CASSLEGGSYNEQFF.

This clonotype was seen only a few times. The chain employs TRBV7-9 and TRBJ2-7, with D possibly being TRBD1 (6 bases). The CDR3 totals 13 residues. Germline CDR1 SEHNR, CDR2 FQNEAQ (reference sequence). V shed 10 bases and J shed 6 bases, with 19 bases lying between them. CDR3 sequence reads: CATRTGTSVEQYF. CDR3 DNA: TGTGCCACCCGCACAGGGACGTCTGTCGAGCAGTACTTC.

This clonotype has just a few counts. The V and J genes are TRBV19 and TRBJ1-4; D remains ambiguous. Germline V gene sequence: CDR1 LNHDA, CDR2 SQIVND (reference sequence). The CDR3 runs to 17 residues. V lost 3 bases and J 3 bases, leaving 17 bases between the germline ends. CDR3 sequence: CASSIRVTMGSNEKLFF. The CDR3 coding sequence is TGTGCCAGTAGTATCCGTGTGACTATGGGATCTAATGAAAAACTGTTTTTT. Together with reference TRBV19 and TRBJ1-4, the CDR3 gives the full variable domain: DGGITQSPKYLFRKEGQNVTLSCEQNLNHDAMYWYRQDPGQGLRLIYYSQIVNDFQKGDIAEGYSVSREKKESFPLTVTSAQKNPTAFYLCASSIRVTMGSNEKLFFGSGTQLSVL.

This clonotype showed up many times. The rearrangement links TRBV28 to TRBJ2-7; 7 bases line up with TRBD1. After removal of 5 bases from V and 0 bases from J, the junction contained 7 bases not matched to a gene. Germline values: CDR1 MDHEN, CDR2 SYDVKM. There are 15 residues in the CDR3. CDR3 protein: CASSPWTGNSYEQYF. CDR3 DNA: TGTGCCAGCAGTCCGTGGACAGGCAACTCCTACGAGCAGTACTTC. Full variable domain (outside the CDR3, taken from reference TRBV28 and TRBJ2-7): DVKVTQSSRYLVKRTGEKVFLECVQDMDHENMFWYRQDPGLGLRLIYFSYDVKMKEKGDIPEGYSVSREKKERFSLILESASTNQTSMYLCASSPWTGNSYEQYFGPGTRLTVT.

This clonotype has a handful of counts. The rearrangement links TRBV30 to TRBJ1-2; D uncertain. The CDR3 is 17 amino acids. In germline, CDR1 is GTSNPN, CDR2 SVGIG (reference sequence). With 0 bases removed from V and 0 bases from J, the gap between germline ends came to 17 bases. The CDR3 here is CAWSVLSGPTANYGYTF. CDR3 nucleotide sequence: TGTGCCTGGAGTGTACTTTCCGGTCCGACCGCTAACTATGGCTACACCTTC.

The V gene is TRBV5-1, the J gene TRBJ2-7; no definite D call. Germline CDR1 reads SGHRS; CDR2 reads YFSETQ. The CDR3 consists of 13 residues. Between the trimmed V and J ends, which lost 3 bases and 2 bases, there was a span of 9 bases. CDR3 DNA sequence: TGCGCCAGCAGCTCCTCATACACCTACGAGCAGTACTTC. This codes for CASSSSYTYEQYF.

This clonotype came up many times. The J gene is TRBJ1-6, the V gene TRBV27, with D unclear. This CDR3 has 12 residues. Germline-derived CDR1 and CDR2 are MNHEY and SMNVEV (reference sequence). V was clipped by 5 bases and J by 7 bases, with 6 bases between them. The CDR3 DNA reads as TGTGCCAGCAGTCCCACCAATTCACCCCTCCACTTT. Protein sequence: CASSPTNSPLHF.

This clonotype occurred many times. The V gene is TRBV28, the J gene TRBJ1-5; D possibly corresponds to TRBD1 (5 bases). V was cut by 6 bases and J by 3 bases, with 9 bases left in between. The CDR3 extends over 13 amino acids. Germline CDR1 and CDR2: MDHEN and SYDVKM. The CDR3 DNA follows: TGTGCCAGCAGGATGACAGTCAATCAGCCCCAGCATTTT. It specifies CASRMTVNQPQHF.

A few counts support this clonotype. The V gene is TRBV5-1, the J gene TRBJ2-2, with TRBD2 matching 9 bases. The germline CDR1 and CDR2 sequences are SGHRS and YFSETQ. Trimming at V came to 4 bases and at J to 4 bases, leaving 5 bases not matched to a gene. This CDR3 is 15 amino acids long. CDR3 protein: CASSISGSITGELFF. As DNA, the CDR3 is TGCGCCAGCAGCATTAGCGGGAGTATCACCGGGGAGCTGTTTTTT.

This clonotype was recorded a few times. The CDR3 coding sequence is TGTGCCAGCAGCCCTATGGCACAGGTCTATAATTCACCCCTCCACTTT. Protein product: CASSPMAQVYNSPLHF. This rearrangement joins TRBV9 to TRBJ1-6; D might be TRBD1 (5 bases). Germline CDR1 is SGDLS and CDR2 is YYNGEE. There are 16 residues in the CDR3. Trimming stripped 4 bases from V and 3 bases from J, with 14 bases between. The whole variable domain, filled in from reference TRBV9 and TRBJ1-6, reads DSGVTQTPKHLITATGQRVTLRCSPRSGDLSVYWYQQSLDQGLQFLIQYYNGEERAKGNILERFSAQQFPDLHSELNLSSLELGDSALYFCASSPMAQVYNSPLHFGNGTRLTVT.

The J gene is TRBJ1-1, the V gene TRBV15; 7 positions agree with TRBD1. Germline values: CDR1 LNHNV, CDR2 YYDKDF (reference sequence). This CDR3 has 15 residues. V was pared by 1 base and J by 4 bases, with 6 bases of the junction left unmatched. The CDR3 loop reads CATSRGTGSSTEAFF. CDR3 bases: TGTGCCACCAGCAGAGGGACAGGCTCAAGCACTGAAGCTTTCTTT.

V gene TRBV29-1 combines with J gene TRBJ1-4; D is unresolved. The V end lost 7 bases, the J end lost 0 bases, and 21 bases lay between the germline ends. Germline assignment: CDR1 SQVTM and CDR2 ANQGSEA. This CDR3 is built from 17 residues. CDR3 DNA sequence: TGCAGCGCCGGAACCCCATCTACCCTCACAACTAATGAAAAACTGTTTTTT. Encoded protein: CSAGTPSTLTTNEKLFF.